The clone carrying this TCR beta chain was detected a few times. Its antigen is still unknown. Unmatched junction bases numbered 3, after V lost 4 bases and J lost 1 base. Per germline, CDR1 SGHVS and CDR2 FNYEAQ. There are 15 residues in the CDR3. The TCR alpha and TCR beta cDNA libraries, bearing sample barcodes and UMIs, were generated by 5'RACE using constant-segment primers. TCRdb independently ran MiXCR on the 5' RACE reads; one entry per CDR3 protein. The sample shows 350,000 to 550,000 distinct CDR3 sequences, over 15% of them seen only once. This record comes from a study of T-cell memory formation after mild COVID-19. Broader study findings: CD4+ contracting clones were found mainly in CM and EM, and CD8+ ones in EMRA.

Source material: PBMCs or a T cell subset sorted from them (not recorded which). The receptor was derived from a man aged 18 to 30 who had mild COVID-19 (a few samples of this study predate the infection). Cell type and time point are not known. The chain has TRBV7-6 and TRBJ2-1; TRBD1 matches at 8 bases. The CDR3 region has the DNA TGTGCCAGCAGCTCCCAGGGGGCTTCCTACAATGAGCAGTTCTTC. Its translation is CASSSQGASYNEQFF. The complete variable domain, with remaining parts taken from reference TRBV7-6 and TRBJ2-1, reads GAGVSQSPRYKVTKRGQDVALRCDPISGHVSLYWYRQALGQGPEFLTYFNYEAQQDKSGLPNDRFSAERPEGSISTLTIQRTEQRDSAMYRCASSSQGASYNEQFFGPGTRLTVL.